Here is one TCR beta chain with its context. Its cognate antigen is unknown. The CDR3 consists of 14 residues. Germline V lookup: CDR1 SGHVT, CDR2 SQSDAQ. V gave up 8 bases and J gave up 7 bases, with 17 bases separating them. RNA transcripts served as the template for amplifying TCR beta CDR3 regions. The study used the HTBI primer set for a first-round RT-PCR of the TCR CDR3. TCRdb independently ran MiXCR on the multiplex PCR reads; one entry per CDR3 protein. The sample records under 400,000 distinct CDR3 sequences, around a quarter being singletons. This record comes from a study of T cells in Graves' hyperthyroidism and ophthalmopathy. Findings and caveats of the study: Blood also contained most expanded thyroid clonotypes above 0.001.

Aged 18 to 65, the patients had hyperthyroidism that was newly diagnosed and had lasted under 2 months. PBMCs came from more than 8.5 ml fresh peripheral blood. V usage is TRBV7-4 and J usage is TRBJ2-2; possible D gene TRBD1, 6 bases. The sample consisted of blood. The receptor was isolated from a man aged 45-65 years with Graves' hyperthyroidism. The CDR3 sequence is CASLAPNRVGELFF. Here the CDR3 DNA reads TGTGCCAGCTTAGCTCCTAACAGGGTCGGGGAGCTGTTTTTT.